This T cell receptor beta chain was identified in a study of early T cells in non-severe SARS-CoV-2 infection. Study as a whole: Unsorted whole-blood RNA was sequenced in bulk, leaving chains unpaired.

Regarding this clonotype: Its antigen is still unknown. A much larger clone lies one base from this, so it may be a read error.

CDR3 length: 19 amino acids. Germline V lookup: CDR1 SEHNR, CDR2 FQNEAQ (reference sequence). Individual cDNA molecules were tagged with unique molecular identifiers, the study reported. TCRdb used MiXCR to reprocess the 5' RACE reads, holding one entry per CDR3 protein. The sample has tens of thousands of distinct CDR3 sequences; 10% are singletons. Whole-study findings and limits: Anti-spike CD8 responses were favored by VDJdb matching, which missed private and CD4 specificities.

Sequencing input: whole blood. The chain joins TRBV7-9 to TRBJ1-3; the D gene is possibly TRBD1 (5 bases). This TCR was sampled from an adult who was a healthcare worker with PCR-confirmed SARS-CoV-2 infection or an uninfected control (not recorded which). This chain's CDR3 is CTSSLGFEGPRHSGNTIYF. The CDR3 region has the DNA TGTACCAGCAGCTTAGGATTTGAGGGGCCGCGACACTCTGGAAACACCATATATTTT.